Listed below are T cell receptor beta chains from one sample, sequenced in a study of shared clonotypes between healthy human individuals. Assay used: immunoSEQ multiplex PCR; TCRdb lists only in-frame clones, some missing. The sample has hundreds of thousands of clones; just over 75% are singletons. Sequenced: PBMCs. The receptors here all came from a woman aged 35 to 49 in good health. Some clones in this sample may be carry-over from other donors' samples. CDR3s include the opening cysteine and the closing phenylalanine or tryptophan. The D gene is left open where the match is weak.

d_gene | j_gene | v_gene | CDR3aa | CDR3nt
NA | TRBJ1-2 | TRBV29-1 | CSTKTSGGYGYTF | TGCAGCACCAAAACATCGGGGGGCTATGGCTACACCTTC
NA | TRBJ1-2 | TRBV7-9 | CASSPALSDYGYTF | TGTGCCAGCAGTCCCGCCCTGAGTGACTATGGCTACACCTTC
TRBD2 | TRBJ2-5 | TRBV5-4 | CASSLGLAGEETQYF | TGTGCCAGCAGCTTGGGACTAGCGGGAGAAGAGACCCAGTACTTC
NA | TRBJ2-3 | TRBV15 | CATSRDGGVVDTQYF | TGTGCCACCAGCAGAGATGGGGGAGTAGTAGATACGCAGTATTTT
TRBD2 | TRBJ2-3 | TRBV10-3 | CATSGTSSTDTQYF | TGTGCCACCTCCGGGACTAGCAGCACAGATACGCAGTATTTT
TRBD2 | TRBJ2-7 | TRBV4-1 | CASSQAAGGNSYEQYF | TGCGCCAGCAGCCAAGCAGCGGGGGGGAACTCCTACGAGCAGTACTTC
TRBD1 | TRBJ2-4 | TRBV6-1 | CASSDSGQGSRSIQYF | TGTGCCAGCAGTGATAGTGGACAGGGATCCCGTAGTATTCAGTACTTC
NA | TRBJ2-2 | TRBV21-1 | CASSKGGGLNTGELFF | TGTGCCAGCAGCAAAGGTGGGGGACTTAACACCGGGGAGCTGTTTTTT
NA | TRBJ1-1 | TRBV19 | CASSNRDTEAFF | TGTGCCAGTAGTAACCGTGACACTGAAGCTTTCTTT
TRBD2 | TRBJ2-3 | TRBV5-4 | CASSPGLAGMGDTQYF | TGTGCCAGCAGCCCCGGACTAGCGGGAATGGGAGATACGCAGTATTTT
TRBD1 | TRBJ2-7 | TRBV4-2 | CASSSSPAGGSYEQYF | TGTGCCAGCAGCTCATCGCCCGCAGGGGGATCCTACGAGCAGTACTTC
TRBD1 | TRBJ1-4 | TRBV19 | CASSIPGQKLFF | TGTGCCAGTAGTATACCGGGACAGAAACTGTTTTTT
NA | TRBJ1-4 | TRBV7-2 | CASSLGVREKLFF | TGTGCCAGCAGCTTAGGGGTTCGGGAAAAACTGTTTTTT
TRBD1 | TRBJ2-5 | TRBV5-1 | CASSPLQGPEETQYF | TGCGCCAGCAGCCCGCTACAGGGGCCCGAAGAGACCCAGTACTTC
NA | TRBJ2-1 | TRBV5-4 | CASSLTGLSNNEQFF | TGTGCCAGCAGCTTAACCGGACTAAGTAACAATGAGCAGTTCTTC
TRBD2 | TRBJ2-1 | TRBV9 | CASSGGLADNEQFF | TGTGCCAGCAGCGGGGGACTAGCTGATAATGAGCAGTTCTTC